The next 10 T cell receptor beta chains were all read from a single sample in a study of Ad26.COV2.S vaccination and SARS-CoV-2 variants. The assay was immunoSEQ multiplex PCR, and TCRdb's table has in-frame clones only and misses some. In the table there are about 240,000 clones, approximately 88% of which are singletons. Treatment reported: roughly 18 received Ad26.COV2.S at low or high dose, single or two shots; 5 received placebo; per-sample allocation not given. Collection of the samples took place on day 63 after the first injection of vaccine or placebo. The specimen comprised peripheral blood, sampled in a trial of Ad26.COV2.S vaccine versus placebo. Source of these receptors: a person aged 18-65 years who received the Ad26.COV2.S COVID-19 vaccine or a placebo.

The chain is built from TRBV4-1 and TRBJ2-1, with TRBD2 identical over 13 bases. J lost 4 bases, V lost 4 bases, and 10 bases had no gene match. The CDR3 has 18 amino acids. The germline gives CDR1 MGHRA, CDR2 YSYEKL. Here the CDR3 DNA reads TGCGCCAGCAGCCCCCAAGGGACTAGCGGGGACCTTTACAATGAGCAGTTCTTC. Protein: CASSPQGTSGDLYNEQFF.

The count of this clone is one. This chain connects TRBV6-2 or TRBV6-3 to TRBJ2-5; 9 positions match TRBD2. The CDR3 is 14 residues long. With 4 bases clipped from V and 4 bases from J, the junction kept 4 bases outside the gene matches. CDR1 and CDR2 from the germline V gene are MNHEY and SVGEGT. In DNA form, the CDR3 reads TGTGCCAGCAGTTCAGGCGGGGGGGCAGAGACCCAGTACTTC. It translates to CASSSGGGAETQYF.

This chain uses TRBV6-5 with TRBJ1-1, with D possibly TRBD1 on 5 matching bases. This CDR3 is 15 amino acids long. Per germline, CDR1 MNHEY and CDR2 SVGAGI. The V and J ends lost 3 bases and 5 bases respectively, with 16 bases between them. The CDR3 region has the DNA TGTGCCAGCAGTTATTTCGAAAGTGGGGGGACTGAAGCTTTCTTT. It is translated as CASSYFESGGTEAFF.

V is TRBV3-1 (or the pseudogene TRBV3-2) and J is TRBJ2-3, with D possibly matching TRBD2 (6 bases). Trimming cost V 4 bases and J 8 bases, with 10 bases left between them. CDR1 and CDR2 (germline): LGHDT, YNNKEL (reference sequence). The CDR3 loop spans 12 amino acids. This chain's CDR3 is CASSPLGGTQYF. In DNA, the CDR3 is TGTGCCAGCAGCCCCTTGGGGGGTACGCAGTATTTT.

The genes are TRBV7-6 and TRBJ2-2, with D tentatively TRBD2 (5 bases). Trimming shortened V by 0 bases and J by 4 bases, and 21 bases separated the two germline ends. Germline CDR1 is SGHVS and CDR2 is FNYEAQ. This CDR3 is 19 amino acids long. The CDR3 region is CASSLAGAGQLRGTGELFF. CDR3 DNA sequence: TGTGCCAGCAGCTTAGCGGGTGCGGGTCAGCTCCGAGGCACCGGGGAGCTGTTTTTT.

The chain carries TRBV30 and TRBJ1-5; the match to TRBD1 covers 7 bases. Per germline, CDR1 GTSNPN and CDR2 SVGIG (reference sequence). The CDR3 has 13 residues. The ends lost 1 base at V and 7 bases at J; junction bases unmatched: 4. The CDR3 loop is CAWSGGGGQPQHF. As DNA, the CDR3 is TGTGCCTGGAGTGGAGGGGGCGGACAGCCCCAGCATTTT.

The V gene is TRBV7-2, the J gene TRBJ1-6; D might be TRBD1 (6 bases). Germline V gene data show CDR1 as SGHTA and CDR2 as FQGNSA. The CDR3 has 15 residues. Trimming took 1 base from V and 9 from J, leaving 13 bases between them. The DNA for the CDR3 is TGTGCCAGCAGCTTAGATGGGGGGCTGGGTTCACCCCTCCACTTT. It is translated as CASSLDGGLGSPLHF.

DNA of the CDR3: TGCGCCAGCAGCTTGGTTAGCGGCAAAGAGTACAATGAGCAGTTCTTC. This codes for CASSLVSGKEYNEQFF. The chain links TRBV5-1 to TRBJ2-1; a possible D gene is TRBD2 (6 bases). This CDR3 comprises 16 residues. The germline gives CDR1 SGHRS, CDR2 YFSETQ. V was clipped by 0 bases and J by 4 bases, with 14 bases between them.

Comment on this clone: The junction shows a germline mismatch at one end, possibly a read error. The chain combines TRBV30 with TRBJ2-7; 11 positions agree with TRBD2. Germline CDR1 reads GTSNPN; CDR2 reads SVGIG (reference sequence). CDR3 length: 11 residues. The CDR3, as DNA: TGTGCCTGGAGTTCACTAGCGGGGGCCGGCTTC. Translating it yields CAWSSLAGAGF.

This chain uses TRBV6-6 with TRBJ2-2; D not certain. This CDR3 spans 13 amino acids. Germline V lookup: CDR1 MNHNY, CDR2 SVGAGI (reference sequence). V shed 5 bases and J shed 6 bases, with 10 bases lying between them. CDR3 DNA: TGTGCCAGCAGTACCATATTCCCCGGGGAGCTGTTTTTT. It translates to CASSTIFPGELFF.